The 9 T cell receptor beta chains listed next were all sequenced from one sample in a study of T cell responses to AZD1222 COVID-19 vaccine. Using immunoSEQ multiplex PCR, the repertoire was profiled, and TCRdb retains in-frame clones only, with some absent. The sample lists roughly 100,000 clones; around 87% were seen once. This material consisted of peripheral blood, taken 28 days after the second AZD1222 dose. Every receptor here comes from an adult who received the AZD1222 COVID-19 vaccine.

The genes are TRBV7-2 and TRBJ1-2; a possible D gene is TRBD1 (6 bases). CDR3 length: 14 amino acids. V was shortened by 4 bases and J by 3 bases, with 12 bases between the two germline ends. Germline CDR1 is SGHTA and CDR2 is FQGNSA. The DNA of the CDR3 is TGTGCCAGCAGCTCAGGGACATGGGACTATGGCTACACCTTC. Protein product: CASSSGTWDYGYTF.

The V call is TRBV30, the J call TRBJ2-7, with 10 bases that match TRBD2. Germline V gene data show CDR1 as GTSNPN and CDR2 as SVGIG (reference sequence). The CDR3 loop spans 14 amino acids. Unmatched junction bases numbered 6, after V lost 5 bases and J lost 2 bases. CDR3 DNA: TGTGCCTGGCGGACTAGCGGATTAACCTACGAGCAGTACTTC. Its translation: CAWRTSGLTYEQYF.

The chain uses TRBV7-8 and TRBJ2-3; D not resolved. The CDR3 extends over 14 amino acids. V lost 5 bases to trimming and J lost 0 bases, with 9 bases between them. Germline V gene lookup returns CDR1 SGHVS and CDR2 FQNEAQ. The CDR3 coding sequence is TGTGCCAGCAGCCCCCGGTTTAGCACAGATACGCAGTATTTT. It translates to CASSPRFSTDTQYF.

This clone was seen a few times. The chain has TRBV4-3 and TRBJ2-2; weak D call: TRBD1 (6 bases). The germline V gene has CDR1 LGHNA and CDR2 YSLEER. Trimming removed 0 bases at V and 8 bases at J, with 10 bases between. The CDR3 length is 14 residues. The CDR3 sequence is CASSQDPTGGELFF. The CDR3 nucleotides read TGCGCCAGCAGCCAAGACCCGACAGGAGGGGAGCTGTTTTTT.

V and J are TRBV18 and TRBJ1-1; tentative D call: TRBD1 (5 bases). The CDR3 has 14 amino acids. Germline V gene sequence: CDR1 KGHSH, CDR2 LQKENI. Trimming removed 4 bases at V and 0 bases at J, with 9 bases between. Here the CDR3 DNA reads TGTGCCAGCTCACGAGGGACGGTGAACACTGAAGCTTTCTTT. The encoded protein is CASSRGTVNTEAFF.

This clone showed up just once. CDR3 sequence reads: CASRSGLAGLSSYNEQFF. For the CDR3, the DNA is TGCGCCAGCAGGTCGGGACTAGCGGGTTTAAGCTCCTACAATGAGCAGTTCTTC. This rearrangement joins TRBV5-1 to TRBJ2-1, with 12 bases lining up with TRBD2. This CDR3 is 18 amino acids long. CDR1 SGHRS and CDR2 YFSETQ come from the germline V gene. V gave up 5 bases and J gave up 0 bases; unmatched junction bases: 9.

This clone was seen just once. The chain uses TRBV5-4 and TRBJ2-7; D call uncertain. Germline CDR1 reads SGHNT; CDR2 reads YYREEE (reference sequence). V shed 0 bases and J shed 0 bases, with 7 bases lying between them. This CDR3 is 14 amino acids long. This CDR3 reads CASSLDPDSYEQYF. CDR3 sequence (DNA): TGTGCCAGCAGCTTGGATCCGGACTCCTACGAGCAGTACTTC.

CDR3 loop: CASTERNYGYTF. CDR3 DNA: TGTGCCAGCACGGAAAGAAACTATGGCTACACCTTC. V usage is TRBV2 and J usage is TRBJ1-2; D call uncertain. Germline lookup yields CDR1 SNHLY and CDR2 FYNNEI. The V and J ends lost 7 bases and 2 bases respectively, with 8 bases between them. The length of the CDR3 is 12 residues.

The CDR3 nucleotides are TGTGCCAGCAGCTTGGTAGGACAGGTCTATGGCTACACCTTC. Amino acid sequence: CASSLVGQVYGYTF. The rearrangement joins TRBV5-6 to TRBJ1-2; 7 positions agree with TRBD1. This CDR3 comprises 14 residues. From germline, CDR1 is SGHDT and CDR2 YYEEEE. Germline trimming cut 0 bases from V and 4 bases from J; bases unmatched to any gene: 3.